A selection of T cell receptor beta chains follows, all from one sample in a study of cytomegalovirus exposure and HLA in healthy donors. Using immunoSEQ multiplex PCR, the repertoire was profiled, and TCRdb retains in-frame clones only, with some absent. This table holds about 36,000 clones, over 60% found once. Sequences were obtained from PBMCs. These receptor sequences come from a man aged 25-40 years in good health and CMV-seronegative. Both conserved end residues are part of each CDR3. Each record gives: CDR3 protein, CDR3 DNA, J gene, V gene, D gene, clone size. The D gene is left open where the match is weak. Only some rows state a clone size, as once, few, many or a class for expanded clones.

CASSQADRRNTEAFF,TGCGCCAGCAGCCAGGCGGACAGACGGAACACTGAAGCTTTCTTT,TRBJ1-1,TRBV4-3,NA,NA
CASSEAVAGELFF,TGTGCCAGCAGTGAAGCTGTAGCCGGGGAGCTGTTTTTT,TRBJ2-2,TRBV6-1,NA,NA
CSVLTGSGSYEQYF,TGCAGCGTGCTCACAGGGTCGGGTAGCTACGAGCAGTACTTC,TRBJ2-7,TRBV29-1,NA,NA
CASLPELAKNIQYF,TGTGCCAGCCTCCCTGAGCTAGCCAAAAACATTCAGTACTTC,TRBJ2-4,TRBV2,NA,NA
CASSLYRTGRSYNEQFF,TGTGCCAGCAGCTTATACAGGACAGGGAGGTCCTACAATGAGCAGTTCTTC,TRBJ2-1,TRBV7-2,TRBD1,NA
CASSLSAGPDTQYF,TGCGCCAGCAGCTTGTCCGCGGGGCCAGATACGCAGTATTTT,TRBJ2-3,TRBV5-1,NA,NA
CASSYSRKVRYGYTF,TGTGCCAGCAGTTACTCCAGGAAGGTCCGGTATGGCTACACCTTC,TRBJ1-2,TRBV6-5,NA,NA
CASSRQAASYEQYF,TGTGCCAGCAGTCGACAGGCTGCCTCCTACGAGCAGTACTTC,TRBJ2-7,TRBV6-5,NA,NA
CSAPRFRAFF,TGCAGTGCCCCTCGTTTCAGAGCTTTCTTT,TRBJ1-1,TRBV20-1,NA,NA
CASRTDRGGNQPQHF,TGTGCCAGCAGGACGGACAGGGGGGGCAATCAGCCCCAGCATTTT,TRBJ1-5,TRBV6-5,TRBD1,NA
CASRPGVANTEAFF,TGTGCCAGCAGGCCAGGGGTGGCGAACACTGAAGCTTTCTTT,TRBJ1-1,TRBV7-9,NA,NA
CASSIDLETYGYTF,TGTGCCAGTAGTATAGATCTAGAGACCTATGGCTACACCTTC,TRBJ1-2,TRBV19,NA,few
CASSLNGGTSGANVLTF,TGTGCCAGCAGCTTAAACGGCGGGACCTCTGGGGCCAACGTCCTGACTTTC,TRBJ2-6,TRBV13,NA,NA
CASSYPTGSRNQPQHF,TGTGCCAGCAGTTATCCCACAGGGTCTCGCAATCAGCCCCAGCATTTT,TRBJ1-5,TRBV6-7,NA,NA
CASSKAGGSYEQYF,TGTGCCAGCAGTAAGGCAGGGGGCTCCTACGAGCAGTACTTC,TRBJ2-7,TRBV11-3,TRBD1,once
CASSPRGQGTTEAFF,TGCGCCAGCAGCCCCCGCGGACAGGGGACAACTGAAGCTTTCTTT,TRBJ1-1,TRBV4-3,TRBD1,NA
CASSVGTAYNSPLHF,TGTGCCAGCAGTGTCGGGACAGCATATAATTCACCCCTCCACTTT,TRBJ1-6,TRBV28,TRBD1,few
CASSPLGLAGIIEQYF,TGTGCCAGCAGCCCCCTCGGACTAGCGGGAATCATCGAGCAGTACTTC,TRBJ2-7,TRBV7-8,TRBD2,NA